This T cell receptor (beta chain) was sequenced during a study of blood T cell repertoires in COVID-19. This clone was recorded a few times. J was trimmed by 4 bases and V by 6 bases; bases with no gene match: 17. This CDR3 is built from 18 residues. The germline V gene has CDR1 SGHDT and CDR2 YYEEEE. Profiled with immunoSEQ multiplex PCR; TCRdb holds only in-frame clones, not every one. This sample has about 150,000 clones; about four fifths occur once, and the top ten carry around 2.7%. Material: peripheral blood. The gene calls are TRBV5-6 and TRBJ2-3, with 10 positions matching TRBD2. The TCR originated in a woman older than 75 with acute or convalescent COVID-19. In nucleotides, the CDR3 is TGTGCCAGCACCTATACCAGGCTTCCTAGCGGGGGCGCAGATACGCAGTATTTT. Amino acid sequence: CASTYTRLPSGGADTQYF.